These 15 T cell receptor beta chains originate from one sample sequenced in a study of blood T cell repertoires in COVID-19. Only in-frame clones appear in the TCRdb table, and some are missing; sequencing was by immunoSEQ multiplex PCR. The table shows about 240,000 clones, with 87% occurring only once. The sample taken for sequencing was peripheral blood. The receptor set was obtained from a man aged 55 to 70 who had recovered from COVID-19.

This chain links TRBV4-1 with TRBJ2-7, with 8 bases matching TRBD1. The germline V gene has CDR1 MGHRA and CDR2 YSYEKL. CDR3 length: 15 residues. The junction had 5 bases not matched to a gene; V was cut back by 2 bases and J by 2 bases. The CDR3 coding sequence is TGCGCCAGCAGCCAAACACAGGGGGGAGCCTACGAGCAGTACTTC. This gives the protein CASSQTQGGAYEQYF.

The chain has TRBV5-1 and TRBJ2-1, with 11 bases lining up with TRBD1. The J segment lost 8 bases and the V segment lost 1 base, leaving 5 bases of the junction unmatched. Per the germline V gene, CDR1 is SGHRS and CDR2 is YFSETQ. The CDR3 is 15 amino acids. The CDR3: CASSLSGQGADEQFF. For the CDR3, the DNA is TGCGCCAGCAGCTTGTCCGGACAGGGGGCCGATGAGCAGTTCTTC.

CDR3 sequence: CASSLQGTYEQYF. DNA of the CDR3: TGTGCCAGCAGCCTACAGGGAACCTACGAGCAGTACTTC. The chain joins TRBV6-5 to TRBJ2-7; possibly TRBD1 for D (6 bases). Germline V gene sequence: CDR1 MNHEY, CDR2 SVGAGI. The V and J ends lost 6 bases and 2 bases respectively, with 11 bases between them. This CDR3 spans 13 amino acids.

V usage is TRBV6-5 and J usage is TRBJ2-1; 8 bases align to TRBD1. The germline V gene has CDR1 MNHEY and CDR2 SVGAGI. This CDR3 has 13 amino acids. The junction had 8 bases not matched to a gene; V was cut back by 10 bases and J by 6 bases. Written as DNA, the CDR3 is TGTGCCACCAAGACAGGGGCGCTCAATGAGCAGTTCTTC. This encodes CATKTGALNEQFF.

This clone was observed once. The rearrangement links TRBV12-3 or TRBV12-4 to TRBJ1-5; D unclear. There are 13 residues in the CDR3. Between the trimmed V and J ends, which lost 4 bases and 6 bases, there was a span of 10 bases. CDR3 protein: CASSSSSGQPQHF. In DNA form, the CDR3 reads TGTGCCAGCAGTTCTTCCTCGGGTCAGCCCCAGCATTTT.

The V and J genes are TRBV2 and TRBJ2-5; D is possibly TRBD1 (6 bases). V was cut by 11 bases and J by 5 bases, with 15 bases left in between. The CDR3 loop spans 12 amino acids. Germline loops: CDR1 SNHLY, CDR2 FYNNEI. The CDR3 DNA is TGTGCCGTTCGGGACATAGGGGAGACCCAGTACTTC. Its translation is CAVRDIGETQYF.

The chain couples TRBV24-1 to TRBJ2-1; D uncertain. This CDR3 contains 13 residues. V shed 1 base and J shed 5 bases, with 5 bases lying between them. Germline CDR1 KGHDR, CDR2 SFDVKD. The CDR3 reads CATSDFQNNEQFF. CDR3 nucleotides: TGTGCCACCAGTGATTTTCAAAACAATGAGCAGTTCTTC.

This clone was seen only a few times. The rearrangement uses TRBV2 and TRBJ2-7, with TRBD1 as a possible D gene (5 bases). The V gene lost 6 bases and the J gene lost 3 bases, with 15 bases spanning the gap. The CDR3 length is 14 residues. The V gene's germline CDR1 is SNHLY and CDR2 FYNNEI. The CDR3 bases are TGTGCCAGCAGATACTCCCGAGACAGCTACGAGCAGTACGTC. Its translation is CASRYSRDSYEQYV.

The CDR3 region is CASTGSWGDQPQHF. The CDR3 DNA reads TGTGCCAGTACCGGTTCGTGGGGGGATCAGCCCCAGCATTTT. J is TRBJ1-5 and V is TRBV19; D is possibly TRBD1 (5 bases). The CDR3 is 14 amino acids. V lost 7 bases to trimming and J lost 5 bases, with 15 bases between them. From germline, CDR1 is LNHDA and CDR2 SQIVND (reference sequence).

This chain's CDR3 is CASSLGDGGRGELFF. CDR3 nucleotides: TGTGCCAGCAGCCTCGGCGATGGAGGGAGAGGGGAGCTGTTTTTT. The genes are TRBV6-5 and TRBJ2-2; TRBD2 is a possible D gene (6 bases). The CDR3 length is 15 residues. Trimming left V 6 bases short and J 8 bases short, with 19 bases between. Germline V gene data show CDR1 as MNHEY and CDR2 as SVGAGI.

The chain is built from TRBV7-9 and TRBJ2-7; 7 bases align to TRBD2. V was pared by 2 bases and J by 5 bases, with 15 bases of the junction left unmatched. Per the germline V gene, CDR1 is SEHNR and CDR2 is FQNEAQ (reference sequence). The CDR3 spans 17 residues. DNA of the CDR3: TGTGCCAGCAGCTTAACCCAAGCGCCGGGAGGACCCAACGAGCAGTACGTC. This codes for CASSLTQAPGGPNEQYV.

The rearrangement joins TRBV29-1 to TRBJ1-2; the D is unclear. V was clipped by 8 bases and J by 6 bases, with 7 bases between them. This CDR3 spans 9 amino acids. Germline V lookup: CDR1 SQVTM, CDR2 ANQGSEA. CDR3 sequence: CSIGNGYTF. The CDR3 DNA follows: TGCAGCATTGGTAATGGCTACACCTTC.

The J gene is TRBJ2-3, the V gene TRBV6-5; no clear D gene. Trimming pared 7 bases from V and 4 bases from J, leaving 9 bases between. CDR3 length: 12 amino acids. Germline loops: CDR1 MNHEY, CDR2 SVGAGI. CDR3 amino acids: CASTFFADTQYF. The CDR3, as DNA: TGTGCCAGCACTTTTTTCGCAGATACGCAGTATTTT.

The gene calls are TRBV5-4 and TRBJ2-7; the match to TRBD2 covers 8 bases. This CDR3 has 13 amino acids. The J segment lost 7 bases and the V segment lost 4 bases, leaving 7 bases of the junction unmatched. Germline V gene sequence: CDR1 SGHNT, CDR2 YYREEE (reference sequence). The CDR3 DNA is TGTGCCAGCAGCCGGGAGGGTCTGGGGGAGCAGTACGTC. It specifies CASSREGLGEQYV.

This rearrangement joins TRBV11-3 to TRBJ2-3; D unresolved. Trimming took 0 bases from V and 3 from J, leaving 10 bases between them. This CDR3 is built from 15 residues. CDR1 is SGHNT and CDR2 is YENEEA in the germline V gene. The CDR3 DNA follows: TGTGCCAGCAGCTTAGAGGGCACCCAAACAGATACGCAGTATTTT. This gives the protein CASSLEGTQTDTQYF.